Listed below are T cell receptor beta chains from one sample, sequenced in a study of T cell responses to AZD1222 COVID-19 vaccine. This table comes from immunoSEQ multiplex PCR, and its TCRdb copy is limited to in-frame clones, with some not included. There are about 84,000 clones in the sample; 75% to 90% occur only once, and 9% to 14% lies in the top ten. The starting material was peripheral blood, obtained 28 days after the second AZD1222 dose. These receptors were obtained from an adult who received the AZD1222 COVID-19 vaccine. CDR3s include the opening cysteine and the closing phenylalanine or tryptophan. Each record gives: V gene, clone size, J gene, D gene, CDR3 protein, CDR3 DNA. D genes are given only for firm matches. Clone sizes are given selectively: once, few, many, or a class where the clone is expanded.

>TRBV3-1/TRBV3-2|NA|TRBJ2-1|TRBD1
CASSLPGQGDNEQFF
TGTGCCAGCAGCCTTCCGGGACAGGGAGACAATGAGCAGTTCTTC
>TRBV5-4|NA|TRBJ2-2|NA
CASSLEMGGELFF
TGTGCCAGCAGCTTAGAGATGGGCGGGGAGCTGTTTTTT
>TRBV7-6|NA|TRBJ1-3|TRBD1
CASSGGQGAYNTIYF
TGTGCCAGCAGCGGAGGACAGGGGGCTTACAACACCATATATTTT
>TRBV19|NA|TRBJ1-1|NA
CVSGWGNTEAFF
TGTGTCTCGGGGTGGGGGAACACTGAAGCTTTCTTT
>TRBV7-2|NA|TRBJ2-2|NA
CASSFRSRTNTGELFF
TGTGCCAGCAGCTTCCGTTCCCGCACGAACACCGGGGAGCTGTTTTTT
>TRBV2|NA|TRBJ1-1|TRBD1
CASAKQGFEAFF
TGTGCCAGCGCCAAACAGGGGTTTGAAGCTTTCTTT
>TRBV3-1/TRBV3-2|NA|TRBJ1-5|TRBD1
CASSLGTAYSNQPQHF
TGTGCCAGCAGCCTCGGGACAGCTTATAGCAATCAGCCCCAGCATTTT
>TRBV5-1|NA|TRBJ1-1|NA
CASSLDRGNTEAFF
TGCGCCAGCAGCTTGGATCGGGGGAACACTGAAGCTTTCTTT
>TRBV19|once|TRBJ2-5|NA
CASSIGVRGETQYF
TGTGCCAGTAGTATAGGGGTACGGGGTGAGACCCAGTACTTC
>TRBV18|NA|TRBJ2-3|NA
CASSWSTSTDTQYF
TGTGCCAGCTCATGGTCGACTAGCACAGATACGCAGTATTTT
>TRBV5-4|NA|TRBJ2-2|TRBD1
CASSLMGTGGPGELFF
TGTGCCAGCAGCTTGATGGGGACAGGGGGCCCCGGGGAGCTGTTTTTT
>TRBV12-3/TRBV12-4|few|TRBJ1-4|NA
CASSLGRGEKLFF
TGTGCCAGCAGTTTGGGTCGAGGTGAAAAACTGTTTTTT
>TRBV7-8|once|TRBJ2-1|NA
CASTIGHSTDSPEQFF
TGTGCCAGCACCATCGGCCACTCGACGGACAGCCCTGAGCAGTTCTTC
>TRBV27|NA|TRBJ2-5|NA
CASLATGEETQYF
TGTGCCAGCCTGGCGACAGGAGAGGAGACCCAGTACTTC
>TRBV12-3/TRBV12-4|NA|TRBJ1-2|NA
CASTQEGYGYTF
TGTGCCAGCACCCAAGAAGGATATGGCTACACCTTC
>TRBV19|NA|TRBJ1-1|NA
CASSLGGLLTEAFF
TGTGCCAGTAGTCTTGGGGGGCTTCTCACTGAAGCTTTCTTT
>TRBV14|NA|TRBJ1-3|TRBD1
CASSQTGTAGNTIYF
TGTGCCAGCAGCCAAACCGGGACAGCGGGAAACACCATATATTTT
>TRBV19|NA|TRBJ1-5|NA
CASSGRRNQPQHF
TGTGCCAGTAGTGGGAGACGTAATCAGCCCCAGCATTTT
>TRBV28|few|TRBJ2-7|NA
CASNGDAAYEQYF
TGTGCCAGCAACGGGGACGCTGCCTACGAGCAGTACTTC
>TRBV5-4|NA|TRBJ1-6|NA
CASSSRGRGNINSPLHF
TGTGCCAGCAGCTCCCGAGGGCGGGGGAACATCAATTCACCCCTCCACTTT
>TRBV24-1|NA|TRBJ1-5|NA
CATSERGQPQHF
TGTGCCACCAGTGAGAGGGGCCAGCCCCAGCATTTT
>TRBV18|few|TRBJ1-1|NA
CASSPSVGAIEAFF
TGTGCCAGCTCACCATCCGTAGGGGCAATTGAAGCTTTCTTT
>TRBV7-8|NA|TRBJ2-2|NA
CASSLAGGTTGELFF
TGTGCCAGCAGCTTAGCGGGAGGAACCACCGGGGAGCTGTTTTTT
>TRBV2|NA|TRBJ2-7|NA
CASASRELFYEQYF
TGTGCCAGCGCGTCCAGAGAATTATTCTACGAGCAGTACTTC
>TRBV14|once|TRBJ2-3|TRBD1
CASSLRSGSGQGRDTQYF
TGTGCCAGCAGCCTCCGGTCAGGTTCGGGACAGGGGAGGGATACGCAGTATTTT
>TRBV4-1|NA|TRBJ1-4|TRBD1
CASGQGSEKLFF
TGCGCCAGTGGACAGGGTAGTGAAAAACTGTTTTTT
>TRBV10-3|NA|TRBJ1-3|TRBD1
CAINVGTGASVAGNTIYF
TGTGCCATCAACGTGGGGACAGGGGCGAGTGTGGCTGGAAACACCATATATTTT
>TRBV11-3|NA|TRBJ2-3|TRBD2
CASSLGILAGEGTDTQYF
TGTGCCAGCAGCTTAGGAATATTAGCGGGAGAAGGCACAGATACGCAGTATTTT
>TRBV5-1|NA|TRBJ1-1|NA
CASSLSGTRNTEAFF
TGCGCCAGCAGCTTATCCGGGACACGGAACACTGAAGCTTTCTTT
>TRBV5-1|NA|TRBJ2-1|NA
CASSFQGGGYNEQFF
TGCGCCAGCAGCTTCCAGGGTGGCGGTTACAATGAGCAGTTCTTC
>TRBV5-1|NA|TRBJ2-2|TRBD1
CASTETTGWTGELFF
TGCGCCAGCACGGAAACGACAGGGTGGACCGGGGAGCTGTTTTTT
>TRBV7-5|NA|TRBJ2-7|NA
CARSLRPSPGGSYEQYF
TGTGCCAGAAGCTTAAGGCCCAGCCCTGGGGGTTCCTACGAGCAGTACTTC
>TRBV19|NA|TRBJ1-5|TRBD1
CASSRPDRDNQPQHF
TGTGCCAGTAGTAGACCGGACAGGGACAATCAGCCCCAGCATTTT
>TRBV4-3|once|TRBJ2-1|TRBD2
CASSQGVGGAIPEQFF
TGCGCCAGCAGCCAAGGGGTCGGGGGGGCCATTCCGGAGCAGTTCTTC
>TRBV3-1/TRBV3-2|NA|TRBJ1-5|TRBD1
CASSQDRQGQPQHF
TGTGCCAGCAGCCAAGATCGACAGGGACAGCCCCAGCATTTT
>TRBV24-1|NA|TRBJ2-2|TRBD1
CATSFGGQGTGELFF
TGTGCCACCAGCTTTGGGGGACAGGGCACCGGGGAGCTGTTTTTT
>TRBV4-3|NA|TRBJ1-5|TRBD1
CASSLNYWTGGNQPQHF
TGCGCCAGCAGCCTAAATTATTGGACAGGAGGCAATCAGCCCCAGCATTTT
>TRBV27|NA|TRBJ2-1|NA
CASSLRAGVNNEQFF
TGTGCCAGCAGTTTACGCGCAGGGGTGAACAATGAGCAGTTCTTC
>TRBV6-2/TRBV6-3|few|TRBJ1-4|TRBD1
CASSDRDGVNEKLFF
TGTGCCAGCAGCGACAGGGACGGAGTTAATGAAAAACTGTTTTTT
>TRBV24-1|NA|TRBJ2-3|TRBD1
CATSRQGTDTQYF
TGTGCCACCAGTAGACAGGGTACAGATACGCAGTATTTT
>TRBV27|NA|TRBJ1-4|TRBD1
CASTPRGQGARTNEKLFF
TGTGCCAGCACCCCTCGGGGACAGGGGGCTAGAACTAATGAAAAACTGTTTTTT
>TRBV6-2/TRBV6-3|NA|TRBJ1-1|TRBD1
CASSYLTGGREAFF
TGTGCCAGCAGTTACTTAACAGGGGGCCGTGAAGCTTTCTTT
>TRBV11-2|NA|TRBJ1-2|NA
CASSLAGGILYTF
TGTGCCAGCAGCTTGGCCGGGGGGATACTTTACACCTTC
>TRBV3-1/TRBV3-2|NA|TRBJ2-2|NA
CASSQLMEHRRPSNTGELFF
TGTGCCAGCAGCCAACTAATGGAACACCGACGACCATCGAACACCGGGGAGCTGTTTTTT
>TRBV6-5|once|TRBJ2-4|TRBD2
CASSQTLAGGNIQYF
TGTGCCAGCAGCCAAACCCTAGCGGGGGGGAACATTCAGTACTTC
>TRBV28|many|TRBJ1-5|NA
CASSREGRSQHF
TGTGCCAGCAGTCGCGAAGGTAGGTCCCAGCATTTT
>TRBV24-1|NA|TRBJ2-1|NA
CATSGGNLYNEQFF
TGTGCCACCAGTGGGGGGAACCTCTACAATGAGCAGTTCTTC
>TRBV19|NA|TRBJ2-2|NA
CASSITTNTGELFF
TGTGCCAGTAGTATAACAACGAACACCGGGGAGCTGTTTTTT
>TRBV11-3|NA|TRBJ2-2|NA
CASSSGTANTGELFF
TGTGCCAGCAGCTCCGGGACTGCGAACACCGGGGAGCTGTTTTTT
>TRBV4-3|NA|TRBJ2-1|TRBD1
CASSQRAHRDRGFNEQFF
TGCGCCAGCAGCCAAAGGGCTCACCGAGACAGGGGATTCAATGAGCAGTTCTTC
>TRBV30|NA|TRBJ1-1|NA
CAWSVQANTEAFF
TGTGCCTGGAGTGTACAGGCGAACACTGAAGCTTTCTTT
>TRBV2|NA|TRBJ2-3|NA
CATNGPATDTQYF
TGTGCCACCAACGGACCGGCTACAGATACGCAGTATTTT
>TRBV10-3|NA|TRBJ1-2|NA
CAISESQNYGYTF
TGTGCCATCAGTGAATCACAGAACTATGGCTACACCTTC
>TRBV10-3|NA|TRBJ1-2|NA
CAISVQGTYGYTF
TGTGCCATCAGTGTTCAGGGGACCTATGGCTACACCTTC
>TRBV4-3|NA|TRBJ2-2|NA
CASSQESNTGELFF
TGCGCCAGCAGCCAAGAGTCGAACACCGGGGAGCTGTTTTTT
>TRBV3-1/TRBV3-2|NA|TRBJ2-3|NA
CDRRQRVSRWRYTQYF
TGTGACCGCCGCCAAAGGGTATCCAGATGGAGATATACGCAGTATTTT